This T cell receptor (beta chain) was profiled in a study of blood T cells in healthy people across ages. Study-wide points: As age increased, TCR beta diversity per million T cells fell in a roughly linear fashion.

J was trimmed by 6 bases and V by 3 bases; bases with no gene match: 6. The CDR3 extends over 15 amino acids. On this clonotype itself: As yet, its antigen is unknown.

A second about 6 to 12 cycle PCR used barcoded and J-beta primers. One entry per CDR3 protein, called by TCRdb with MiXCR from the 5' RACE reads. The sample holds some 1.5 million distinct CDR3 sequences, under 55% seen once. This TCR was recovered from a woman aged 18-29 years in good health. The chain links TRBV12-3 or TRBV12-4 to TRBJ2-1; 9 bases fit TRBD2. The sequencing sample was made of blood. Here the CDR3 reads CASSFPGLAINEQFF. Here the CDR3 DNA reads TGTGCCAGCAGTTTTCCGGGACTAGCTATCAATGAGCAGTTCTTC.